This T cell receptor beta chain was sequenced for a study of cytomegalovirus exposure and HLA in healthy donors. General observations from the study: Cytomegalovirus-associated status was assigned to some 160 TCR beta chains. Accounts indicate the classifier identified cytomegalovirus status with strong specificity and sensitivity.

For this clone: Its antigen is unidentified.

Per germline, CDR1 SEHNR and CDR2 FQNEAQ (reference sequence). After removal of 5 bases from V and 7 bases from J, the junction contained 17 bases not matched to a gene. The CDR3 covers 18 residues. Some clones are missing from TCRdb's copy, which holds only in-frame ones; the method was immunoSEQ multiplex PCR. The top ten hold over 4% of the sample, which has about 120,000 clones, roughly 83% seen once. The chain carries TRBV7-9 and TRBJ1-1; 12 bases fit TRBD1. The source material was PBMCs. The receptor's source is a man younger than 35 in good health and CMV-seronegative. CDR3 loop: CASSTTPGQGALLGEAFF. In DNA form, the CDR3 reads TGTGCCAGCAGCACAACCCCGGGACAGGGGGCCCTTTTAGGTGAAGCTTTCTTT.